One and the same sample provided the 20 T cell receptor beta chains below, sequenced in a study of T-cell reconstitution after alpha-beta-depleted transplantation in children (TCRdb year 2016). In the paper's terms, the treatment or condition label means: allogeneic hematopoietic cell transplantation with graft depleted of TCRalphabeta T cells and CD19 B cells. Library preparation employed PCR. Sequencing was carried out with an Illumina HiSeq 2500. Molecular barcoding was employed in the preparation of TCR libraries, with unique molecular identifiers being used to normalize TCRbeta repertoire quantification. TCRdb passed the public sequencing reads through fastp at Q25 and MiXCR, retaining productive beta sequences. Rows with one shared CDR3 protein collapse into an entry with the most common genes and DNA. Recorded for this sample are under 300,000 distinct CDR3 sequences; roughly 10% of them occurred a single time. The ten largest clones represent 23% of the sample.

Sequenced material: peripheral blood, taken 180 days after TCRalphabeta/CD19-depleted stem cell transplant. Source of these receptors: a male patient between 2 and 15 years old who had a stem cell transplant for chronic granulomatous disease, so the T cells may come from the graft donor.

This clonotype was found many times. The chain employs TRBV29-1 and TRBJ2-5; TRBD2 aligns across 8 bases. The CDR3 runs to 12 residues. J gave up 8 bases and V 6 bases, and 8 bases lay outside the gene matches. Germline-derived CDR1 and CDR2 are SQVTM and ANQGSEA. CDR3 nucleotide sequence: TGCAGCGTGGATCCGGGGGGGGCCACCCAGTACTTC. Its translation: CSVDPGGATQYF.

This clonotype occurred many times. The J gene is TRBJ1-2, the V gene TRBV20-1; D ambiguous. This CDR3 is built from 15 residues. Germline V gives CDR1 DFQATT, CDR2 SNEGSKA (reference sequence). Trimming removed 0 bases from V and 4 bases from J, with 15 bases in between. CDR3: CSARDNAASVYGYTF. The CDR3 coding sequence is TGCAGTGCTAGAGATAACGCGGCGAGCGTCTATGGCTACACCTTC.

This clonotype has at least ten counts. The genes are TRBV21-1 and TRBJ2-7; TRBD1 is the table's D call, not checked against the DNA. TRBV21-1 is marked as a pseudogene. The CDR3 has 16 amino acids. CDR3 nucleotides: TGTGCCAGCAGCAGGGGCCCACAGGGGCAATCCTACGAGCAGTACTTC. It specifies CASSRGPQGQSYEQYF.

This rearrangement joins TRBV19 to TRBJ1-5; D remains ambiguous. V was clipped by 5 bases and J by 2 bases, with 19 bases between them. The CDR3 sequence is 17 residues long. Germline V gene lookup returns CDR1 LNHDA and CDR2 SQIVND (reference sequence). The CDR3 spells CASSPFTTKKGNQPQHF. In DNA form, the CDR3 reads TGTGCCAGTAGTCCGTTCACAACCAAAAAAGGCAATCAGCCCCAGCATTTT.

This clonotype was seen at least ten times. V is TRBV9 and J is TRBJ1-2; no clear D. The V gene's germline CDR1 is SGDLS and CDR2 YYNGEE. This CDR3 spans 12 amino acids. V was shortened by 7 bases and J by 0 bases, with 7 bases between the two germline ends. The CDR3 region has the DNA TGTGCCAGCGAAAATACTAACTATGGCTACACCTTC. Translated: CASENTNYGYTF.

This clonotype has a count of ten or more. The rearrangement links TRBV5-1 to TRBJ2-7; perhaps D is TRBD1 or TRBD2 (5 bases each). Germline CDR1 reads SGHRS; CDR2 reads YFSETQ. With 5 bases removed from V and 2 bases from J, the gap between germline ends came to 11 bases. This CDR3 contains 13 residues. For the CDR3, the DNA is TGCGCCAGCAGACCCGGGGCGGCCTACGAGCAGTACTTC. Amino acids: CASRPGAAYEQYF.

This clonotype has ten or more counts. The germline gene is not matched at one end of the junction; a read error may be the cause. V and J are TRBV25-1 and TRBJ2-1, with D uncertain. There are 14 residues in the CDR3. Germline assignment: CDR1 MGHDK and CDR2 SYGVNS. The chain's CDR3 is CASRESGGWNEQFF. Here the CDR3 DNA reads TGTGCCAGCAGGGAATCGGGTGGGTGGAATGAGCAGTTCTTC. The whole variable domain, filled in from reference TRBV25-1 and TRBJ2-1, reads EADIYQTPRYLVIGTGKKITLECSQTMGHDKMYWYQQDPGMELHLIHYSYGVNSTEKGDLSSESTVSRIRTEHFPLTLESARPSHTSQYLCASRESGGWNEQFFGPGTRLTVL.

This clonotype occurred many times. The gene calls are TRBV9 and TRBJ2-7; TRBD2 is a possible D gene (6 bases). Germline values: CDR1 SGDLS, CDR2 YYNGEE. Trimming removed 4 bases at V and 1 base at J, with 12 bases between. The length of the CDR3 is 14 residues. CDR3 DNA: TGTGCCAGCAGCCCCTCCCGGGGGTCCTACGAGCAGTACTTC. Amino acids: CASSPSRGSYEQYF.

This clonotype was seen ten or more times. J is TRBJ2-3 and V is TRBV12-3 or TRBV12-4; TRBD2 might be the D (6 bases). The CDR3 contains 14 residues. V was pared by 2 bases and J by 4 bases, with 10 bases between. DNA of the CDR3: TGTGCCAGCAGTTTAATTGCGGGGTCAGATACGCAGTATTTT. Translation gives CASSLIAGSDTQYF.

This clonotype was picked up many times. The genes are TRBV7-7 and TRBJ2-3; D is uncertain. CDR3 length equals 19 residues. The germline CDR1 and CDR2 sequences are SSHAT and FNYEAQ (reference sequence). The V and J ends lost 5 bases and 6 bases respectively, with 30 bases between them. In DNA form, the CDR3 reads TGTGCCAGCAGCCCTTCTCGTCCGTCACAGTACCCTCTTCGGGATACGCAGTATTTT. It is translated as CASSPSRPSQYPLRDTQYF. Complete variable domain (other parts from reference TRBV7-7 and TRBJ2-3): GAGVSQSPRYKVTKRGQDVTLRCDPISSHATLYWYQQALGQGPEFLTYFNYEAQPDKSGLPSDRFSAERPEGSISTLTIQRTEQRDSAMYRCASSPSRPSQYPLRDTQYFGPGTRLTVL.

Of note for this clonotype: Being one base from a much bigger clone, this may be a read error. The chain couples TRBV20-1 to TRBJ1-1; no reliable D call. The CDR3 extends over 13 amino acids. CDR1 and CDR2 (germline): DFQATT, SNEGSKA (reference sequence). The CDR3 DNA reads as TGCAGTGCTAGAGAGTCCCGGAACACTGAAGCTCTCTTT. It codes for CSARESRNTEALF.

This clonotype has ten or more counts. The J gene is TRBJ2-7, the V gene TRBV3-1, with D maybe TRBD2 (5 bases). The V and J ends lost 4 bases and 2 bases respectively, with 18 bases between them. This CDR3 is 16 amino acids long. Germline-derived CDR1 and CDR2 are LGHDT and YNNKEL (reference sequence). The DNA for the CDR3 is TGTGCCAGCAGCCTGGCCGGGGTCGTCGGGCCCTACGAGCAGTACTTC. Encoded protein: CASSLAGVVGPYEQYF.

The table lists this clonotype with many counts. V usage is TRBV29-1 and J usage is TRBJ1-4, with TRBD1 identical over 9 bases. The germline CDR1 and CDR2 sequences are SQVTM and ANQGSEA. The ends lost 7 bases at V and 2 bases at J; junction bases unmatched: 5. The CDR3 contains 14 residues. CDR3 sequence (DNA): TGCAGCGCGTACAGGGGGCTCACTAATGAAAAACTGTTTTTT. It codes for CSAYRGLTNEKLFF.

In this sample, this clonotype turned up many times. This chain connects TRBV7-6 to TRBJ2-3; D uncertain. Trimming removed 5 bases at V and 4 bases at J, with 10 bases between. This CDR3 is 13 amino acids long. Germline V gene data show CDR1 as SGHVS and CDR2 as FNYEAQ. CDR3 bases: TGTGCCAGCAGCCTTTCTCTTGCAGATACGCAGTATTTT. Translated: CASSLSLADTQYF.

The table lists this clonotype with many counts. The chain employs TRBV13 and TRBJ2-7; D possibly matches TRBD1 or TRBD2 (6 bases each). The germline V gene encodes CDR1 PRHDT and CDR2 FYEKMQ (reference sequence). The CDR3 extends over 15 amino acids. Trimming stripped 5 bases from V and 3 bases from J, with 17 bases between. CDR3 loop: CASSPGRGPSYEQYF. The DNA of the CDR3 is TGTGCCAGCAGCCCAGGTCGGGGGCCAAGCTACGAGCAGTACTTC.

This clonotype was observed at least ten times. This chain connects TRBV12-3 or TRBV12-4 to TRBJ2-7, with D possibly matching TRBD1 (6 bases). The CDR3 totals 12 residues. V lost 2 bases and J lost 7, with 9 bases in between. The CDR3 DNA follows: TGTGCCAGCAGTTTATTGACAGGAGAGCAGTACTTC. It translates to CASSLLTGEQYF.

This clonotype came up once. Given a much more abundant clone one base away, this may be a read error. The chain couples TRBV20-1 to TRBJ2-1; D gene ambiguous. Per the germline V gene, CDR1 is DFQATT and CDR2 is SNEGSKA (reference sequence). CDR3 length: 14 amino acids. The ends were cut back, 2 bases at V and 9 bases at J, with 17 bases in the middle. CDR3 loop: CSARHQGLASEQFF. DNA of the CDR3: TGCAGTGCTAGACATCAAGGGTTGGCTTCTGAGCAGTTCTTC.

This clonotype showed up many times. The rearrangement uses TRBV11-2 and TRBJ1-2, with a weak D call TRBD1 (5 bases). The germline V gene has CDR1 SGHAT and CDR2 FQNNGV. This CDR3 is 18 amino acids long. V lost 5 bases to trimming and J lost 2 bases, with 24 bases between them. The CDR3 loop reads CASSPRRNRDLRNYGYTF. In DNA, the CDR3 is TGTGCCAGCAGCCCTAGGCGGAACCGGGACCTTAGAAACTATGGCTACACCTTC. Looking up the rest from reference TRBV11-2 and TRBJ1-2 gives the full variable domain: EAGVAQSPRYKIIEKRQSVAFWCNPISGHATLYWYQQILGQGPKLLIQFQNNGVVDDSQLPKDRFSAERLKGVDSTLKIQPAKLEDSAVYLCASSPRRNRDLRNYGYTFGSGTRLTVV.

This clonotype appeared many times. The chain employs TRBV7-8 and TRBJ1-5; D not certain. There are 12 residues in the CDR3. Trimming took 5 bases from V and 4 from J, leaving 6 bases between them. CDR1 and CDR2 (germline): SGHVS, FQNEAQ. CDR3: CASSRPNQPQHF. DNA for the CDR3: TGTGCCAGCAGCCGACCAAATCAGCCCCAGCATTTT. The variable domain in full, completed from reference TRBV7-8 and TRBJ1-5, reads GAGVSQSPRYKVAKRGQDVALRCDPISGHVSLFWYQQALGQGPEFLTYFQNEAQLDKSGLPSDRFFAERPEGSVSTLKIQRTQQEDSAVYLCASSRPNQPQHFGDGTRLSIL.

This clonotype was seen a few times. V is TRBV13 and J is TRBJ2-7; D assignment may be TRBD1 or TRBD2 (5 bases each). The V gene lost 3 bases and the J gene lost 2 bases, with 14 bases spanning the gap. Per germline, CDR1 PRHDT and CDR2 FYEKMQ (reference sequence). CDR3 length: 15 residues. Written as DNA, the CDR3 is TGTGCCAGCAGCTTGGCGAGGGGCCCAGCCTACGAGCAGTACTTC. It encodes CASSLARGPAYEQYF.